This T cell receptor beta chain was identified in a study of T cell clones after liver transplantation. On the study more broadly: Three of the eight recipients were HCV-positive; the rest had non-autoimmune, non-viral transplant indications. Without induction therapy, subjects received standard immunosuppression until 12-24 months post-transplant.

The data were produced by immunoSEQ multiplex PCR, yet TCRdb's version contains in-frame clones alone and is incomplete. The sample carries about 80,000 clones, over 80% recorded once. Germline V CDR1 and CDR2: MNHNS, SASEGT. Trimming removed 2 bases from V and 2 bases from J, with 10 bases in between. CDR3 length equals 14 residues. The material sequenced was CD4+ T cells from blood, taken 45 to 47 months after liver transplant. The TCR was taken from a human patient who received a liver transplant. A subset of T cells may come from the graft donor. The chain links TRBV6-1 to TRBJ2-7; D is perhaps TRBD2 (6 bases). CDR3 amino acids: CASSEFGGTYEQYF. Here the CDR3 DNA reads TGTGCCAGCAGTGAATTCGGCGGGACCTACGAGCAGTACTTC.